A single sample gave rise to the 27 T cell receptor beta chains below, sequenced in a study of naive and memory T cell subsets. Both TRBC1 and TRBC2 were covered by a beta constant-region primer of two equimolar oligonucleotides. TCRdb fed the UMI-ligation and nested PCR reads into MiXCR, producing one record per CDR3 protein. The sample includes over 75,000 distinct CDR3 sequences, about an eighth of them seen just once. Sequenced sample: central memory CD4+ T cells from blood. The source is a human donor in good health.

This clonotype came up many times. The chain's CDR3 is CASSQGDYEQYF. The CDR3 coding sequence is TGTGCCAGCAGCCAAGGGGACTACGAGCAGTACTTC. The rearrangement uses TRBV3-1 and TRBJ2-7; the D is unclear. Germline V CDR1 and CDR2: LGHDT, YNNKEL (reference sequence). V was shortened by 1 base and J by 3 bases, with 4 bases between the two germline ends. CDR3 length: 12 residues.

This rearrangement joins TRBV20-1 to TRBJ2-1; 14 nucleotides agree with TRBD2. V lost 3 bases, J lost 13 bases, and 8 bases stayed unmatched. The CDR3 covers 14 residues. Germline V gene data show CDR1 as DFQATT and CDR2 as SNEGSKA (reference sequence). The CDR3 loop is CSARVTSGRAHQFF. DNA of the CDR3: TGCAGTGCTAGGGTGACTAGCGGGAGGGCCCACCAGTTCTTC.

CDR3 in amino acids: CASQGGNTEAFF. The CDR3 DNA follows: TGTGCCAGCCAAGGAGGGAACACTGAAGCTTTCTTT. The chain is built from TRBV2 and TRBJ1-1; D remains unclear. Germline CDR1 and CDR2: SNHLY and FYNNEI. This CDR3 region has 12 residues. The ends were cut back, 8 bases at V and 1 base at J, with 8 bases in the middle.

This clonotype was counted only a few times. V and J are TRBV20-1 and TRBJ2-1; no firm D call. CDR1 and CDR2 (germline): DFQATT, SNEGSKA (reference sequence). CDR3 length equals 11 residues. The ends were cut back, 3 bases at V and 11 bases at J, with 11 bases in the middle. CDR3 DNA: TGCAGTGCTAGTCGCGGCGATCAGCAGTTCTTC. The encoded protein is CSASRGDQQFF.

This clonotype was picked up a small number of times. The chain links TRBV7-2 to TRBJ1-4; tentative D call: TRBD1 (6 bases). This CDR3 is built from 16 residues. The V gene lost 1 base and the J gene lost 7 bases, with 16 bases spanning the gap. Germline V gene sequence: CDR1 SGHTA, CDR2 FQGNSA. CDR3 sequence reads: CASSLEVGGPVEKLFF. As DNA, the CDR3 is TGTGCCAGCAGCTTAGAAGTGGGGGGGCCTGTTGAAAAACTGTTTTTT.

This clonotype was seen at least ten times. This chain uses TRBV20-1 with TRBJ2-7; D gene unclear. The V end was cut by 0 bases, the J end by 3 bases, with 12 bases between. Germline V gene data show CDR1 as DFQATT and CDR2 as SNEGSKA (reference sequence). CDR3 length: 14 amino acids. CDR3 in DNA: TGCAGTGCTAGAGATTCGGTTGGCGGCTACGAGCAGTACTTC. This encodes CSARDSVGGYEQYF.

In DNA form, the CDR3 reads TGCAGTGCTTACCCGGGACTAGGAGGGTGGAATGAGCAGTTCTTC. Protein product: CSAYPGLGGWNEQFF. The chain recombines TRBV20-1 with TRBJ2-1; the match to TRBD2 covers 8 bases. This CDR3 spans 15 amino acids. The ends lost 5 bases at V and 7 bases at J; junction bases unmatched: 13. The germline V gene has CDR1 DFQATT and CDR2 SNEGSKA (reference sequence).

The chain carries TRBV6-5 and TRBJ2-1; TRBD2 aligns across 7 bases. Trimming at V came to 7 bases and at J to 3 bases, leaving 3 bases not matched to a gene. Germline CDR1 MNHEY, CDR2 SVGAGI. The CDR3 loop spans 13 amino acids. The CDR3 is CASKPGGYNEQFF. CDR3 DNA sequence: TGTGCCAGCAAGCCGGGGGGCTACAATGAGCAGTTCTTC.

This clonotype was picked up a small number of times. This sequence joins TRBV5-6 and TRBJ2-3, with 7 bases that match TRBD1. There are 15 residues in the CDR3. With 3 bases clipped from V and 1 base from J, the junction kept 5 bases outside the gene matches. CDR1 is SGHDT and CDR2 is YYEEEE in the germline V gene. CDR3 loop: CASSYRDSGTDTQYF. Here the CDR3 DNA reads TGTGCCAGCAGCTACCGGGACAGCGGCACAGATACGCAGTATTTT.

The chain uses TRBV12-3 or TRBV12-4 and TRBJ2-1; unclear D gene. V lost 5 bases, J lost 8 bases, and 7 bases lay in between. CDR3 length equals 11 residues. CDR3 nucleotides: TGTGCCAGCAGTAGAGGCTATGAGCAGTTCTTC. This translates into CASSRGYEQFF.

This clonotype was seen ten or more times. The chain is built from TRBV20-1 and TRBJ2-5; the match to TRBD2 covers 13 bases. V dropped 5 bases and J dropped 9; count of bases not matched to a gene: 9. The CDR3 consists of 14 residues. The V gene's germline CDR1 is DFQATT and CDR2 SNEGSKA (reference sequence). The CDR3: CSARPGLAGSAQYF. Here the CDR3 DNA reads TGCAGTGCTCGCCCGGGACTAGCGGGATCGGCCCAGTACTTC.

This sequence joins TRBV7-9 and TRBJ2-7, with D possibly TRBD2 on 6 matching bases. The germline V gene has CDR1 SEHNR and CDR2 FQNEAQ (reference sequence). The CDR3 has 14 residues. Trimming took 5 bases from V and 6 from J, leaving 17 bases between them. The CDR3 protein is CASSPRPGASEQYF. CDR3 nucleotides: TGTGCCAGCAGCCCCAGACCGGGAGCTTCCGAGCAGTACTTC.

The chain uses TRBV28 and TRBJ1-4; TRBD1 matches 7 bases. CDR3 length equals 13 residues. The germline CDR1 and CDR2 sequences are MDHEN and SYDVKM. Germline trimming cut 6 bases from V and 10 bases from J; bases unmatched to any gene: 8. For the CDR3, the DNA is TGTGCCAGCAGGCCGGGACAGCAAATAAAACTGTTTTTT. This sequence encodes CASRPGQQIKLFF.

This clonotype was detected only a few times. This sequence joins TRBV4-2 and TRBJ2-7, with D maybe TRBD2 (6 bases). The CDR3 runs to 17 residues. Trimming removed 3 bases from V and 7 bases from J, with 25 bases in between. Germline CDR1 is LGHNA and CDR2 is YNFKEQ. This CDR3 reads CASSQAYGGEGSGEQYF. CDR3 DNA: TGTGCCAGCAGCCAGGCATACGGGGGAGAGGGATCGGGGGAGCAGTACTTC.

This clonotype was found many times. J is TRBJ2-1 and V is TRBV20-1; 13 bases are a match to TRBD2. Germline CDR1 reads DFQATT; CDR2 reads SNEGSKA (reference sequence). The CDR3 loop spans 22 amino acids. Trimming removed 3 bases from V and 2 bases from J; junction bases left unmatched: 22. The CDR3 is CSARLGQGVPQGTSGTYNEQFF. CDR3 DNA: TGCAGTGCTAGGCTGGGACAGGGTGTCCCTCAAGGGACTAGCGGGACCTACAATGAGCAGTTCTTC.

The chain has TRBV20-1 and TRBJ1-5; maybe TRBD1 (6 bases). This CDR3 spans 16 amino acids. Germline V gene data show CDR1 as DFQATT and CDR2 as SNEGSKA (reference sequence). Trimming pared 4 bases from V and 4 bases from J, leaving 20 bases between. Here the CDR3 reads CSAIPWGQGGNQPQHF. DNA for the CDR3: TGCAGTGCTATCCCGTGGGGGCAGGGCGGGAATCAGCCCCAGCATTTT.

This clonotype was observed at least ten times. The chain uses TRBV5-4 and TRBJ2-7; the match to TRBD2 covers 7 bases. Germline-derived CDR1 and CDR2 are SGHNT and YYREEE (reference sequence). The CDR3 extends over 16 amino acids. Trimming removed 3 bases from V and 7 bases from J; junction bases left unmatched: 16. The CDR3 region is CASSWGSAGVLREQYF. The CDR3 DNA reads TGTGCCAGCAGCTGGGGGTCGGCGGGGGTGCTACGTGAGCAGTACTTC.

The chain joins TRBV1 to TRBJ2-1; the D call of TRBD2 is as the table states it, not checked on the DNA. TRBV1 is described as a pseudogene. The CDR3 contains 17 residues. The CDR3 bases are TGCACCAGCAGCCCTCCCCTGGGACTAGCGAACTACAATGAGCAGTTCTTC. It translates to CTSSPPLGLANYNEQFF.

V and J are TRBV6-6 and TRBJ2-1; D unclear. CDR1 and CDR2 (germline): MNHNY, SVGAGI (reference sequence). The CDR3 spans 17 residues. V lost 6 bases to trimming and J lost 0 bases, with 18 bases between them. The DNA of the CDR3 is TGTGCCAGCAGCGGTACCACGGGCCCCAGCTCCTACAATGAGCAGTTCTTC. It specifies CASSGTTGPSSYNEQFF.

This chain connects TRBV6-5 to TRBJ2-7; D unresolved. Trimming cost V 6 bases and J 10 bases, with 22 bases left between them. The CDR3 runs to 14 residues. Germline V CDR1 and CDR2: MNHEY, SVGAGI. Here the CDR3 reads CASSKLRGLQIQYF. The DNA of the CDR3 is TGTGCCAGCAGCAAGCTCCGAGGCCTCCAAATACAGTACTTC.

The chain employs TRBV5-1 and TRBJ2-3; TRBD1 matches 8 bases. This CDR3 has 15 residues. V lost 2 bases and J lost 3; bases outside the gene matches: 5. Per germline, CDR1 SGHRS and CDR2 YFSETQ. CDR3 region: CASSFVDRGTDTQYF. CDR3 bases: TGCGCCAGCAGCTTTGTAGACAGGGGTACAGATACGCAGTATTTT.

V gene TRBV4-2 combines with J gene TRBJ1-1; 10 bases align to TRBD1. Trimming took 4 bases from V and 0 from J; bases not matched to a gene: 5. The germline V gene has CDR1 LGHNA and CDR2 YNFKEQ. The CDR3 consists of 16 residues. The CDR3 nucleotides are TGTGCCAGCAGCCTGGGACAGGGGCCCATGAACACTGAAGCTTTCTTT. Residues: CASSLGQGPMNTEAFF.

Comments on this clonotype: This may stem from a read error, because a much larger clone lies one nucleotide away. The chain has TRBV2 and TRBJ2-1; TRBD2 aligns across 10 bases. CDR1 and CDR2 from the germline V gene are SNHLY and FYNNEI. CDR3 length: 11 residues. CDR3 region: CDSGREDEQFF. DNA of the CDR3: TGTGACAGCGGGAGGGAGGATGAGCAGTTCTTC.

This chain uses TRBV10-1 with TRBJ2-1, with D perhaps being TRBD1 or TRBD2 (5 bases each). Germline CDR1 and CDR2: WNHNN and SYGVQD (reference sequence). CDR3 length equals 14 residues. V was cut by 4 bases and J by 3 bases, with 10 bases left in between. CDR3 sequence (DNA): TGCGCCAGCAGTGGGGGGACCCTCTACAATGAGCAGTTCTTC. Protein product: CASSGGTLYNEQFF.

Of note for this clonotype: This may arise from a read error, as a much more abundant clone is one base away. V usage is TRBV4-1 and J usage is TRBJ2-7, with D unclear. V dropped 0 bases and J dropped 3 bases, with 6 bases sitting between them. The CDR3 length is 13 residues. The V gene's germline CDR1 is MGHRA and CDR2 YSYEKL. The CDR3 nucleotides are TGCGCCAGCAGCCAAGAGGGCTTCTACGAGCAGTACTTC. Amino acid sequence: CASSQEGFYEQYF.

This clonotype was counted a few times. V gene TRBV27 combines with J gene TRBJ1-1, with D possibly being TRBD1 (5 bases). Trimming stripped 5 bases from V and 1 base from J, with 11 bases between. CDR1 is MNHEY and CDR2 is SMNVEV in the germline V gene (reference sequence). The CDR3 spans 14 residues. The CDR3: CASSHRQTNTEAFF. CDR3 nucleotides: TGTGCCAGCAGTCACCGACAGACGAACACTGAAGCTTTCTTT.

This chain links TRBV6-2 or TRBV6-3 with TRBJ2-1; D is undetermined. The V end lost 2 bases, the J end lost 10 bases, and 18 bases lay between the germline ends. The CDR3 is 15 amino acids. Germline V lookup: CDR1 MNHEY, CDR2 SVGEGT. The CDR3 loop is CASSYRATLQLEQFF. The CDR3 DNA follows: TGTGCCAGCAGTTACCGGGCGACCCTACAGTTGGAGCAGTTCTTC.